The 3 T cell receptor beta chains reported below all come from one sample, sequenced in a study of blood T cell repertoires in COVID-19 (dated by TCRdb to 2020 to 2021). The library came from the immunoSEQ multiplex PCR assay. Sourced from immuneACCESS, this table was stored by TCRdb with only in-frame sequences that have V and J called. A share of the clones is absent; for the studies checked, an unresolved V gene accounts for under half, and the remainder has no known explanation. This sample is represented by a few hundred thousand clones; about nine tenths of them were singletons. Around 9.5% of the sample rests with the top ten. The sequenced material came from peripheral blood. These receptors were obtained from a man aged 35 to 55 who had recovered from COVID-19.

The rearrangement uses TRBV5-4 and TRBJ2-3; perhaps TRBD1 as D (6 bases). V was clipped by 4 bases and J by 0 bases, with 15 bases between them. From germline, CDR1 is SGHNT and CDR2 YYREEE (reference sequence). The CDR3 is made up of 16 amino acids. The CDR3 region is CASSPSGTFSTDTQYF. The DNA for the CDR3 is TGTGCCAGCAGCCCGTCAGGGACATTTAGCACAGATACGCAGTATTTT.

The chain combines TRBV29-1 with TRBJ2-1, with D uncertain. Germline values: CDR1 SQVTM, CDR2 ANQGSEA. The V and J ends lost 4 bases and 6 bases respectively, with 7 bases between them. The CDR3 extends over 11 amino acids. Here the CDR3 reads CSVGVPNEQFF. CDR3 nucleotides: TGCAGCGTTGGAGTCCCCAATGAGCAGTTCTTC.

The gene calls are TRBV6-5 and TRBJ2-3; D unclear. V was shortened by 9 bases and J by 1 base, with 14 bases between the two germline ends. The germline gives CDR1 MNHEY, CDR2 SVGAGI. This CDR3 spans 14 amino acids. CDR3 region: CASALPGRTDTQYF. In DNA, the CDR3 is TGTGCCAGTGCCCTTCCGGGTCGCACAGATACGCAGTATTTT.